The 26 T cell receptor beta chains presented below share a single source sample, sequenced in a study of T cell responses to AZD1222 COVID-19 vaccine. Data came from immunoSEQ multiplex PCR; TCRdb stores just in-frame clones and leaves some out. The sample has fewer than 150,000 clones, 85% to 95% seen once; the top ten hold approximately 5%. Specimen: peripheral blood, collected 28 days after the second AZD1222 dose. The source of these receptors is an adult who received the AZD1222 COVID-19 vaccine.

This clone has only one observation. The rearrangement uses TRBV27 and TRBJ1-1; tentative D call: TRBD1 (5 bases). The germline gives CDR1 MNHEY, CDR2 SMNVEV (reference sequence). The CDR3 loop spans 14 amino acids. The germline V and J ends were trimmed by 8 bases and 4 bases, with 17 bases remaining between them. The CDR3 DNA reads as TGTGCCAGCGGGTCAAGGGGATTCGTCACTGAAGCTTTCTTT. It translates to CASGSRGFVTEAFF.

CDR3 in amino acids: CAISESPLAGGDTQYF. In DNA form, the CDR3 reads TGTGCCATCAGTGAGTCACCGCTAGCGGGGGGTGATACGCAGTATTTT. The chain links TRBV10-3 to TRBJ2-3; 11 positions agree with TRBD2. Germline lookup yields CDR1 ENHRY and CDR2 SYGVKD. This CDR3 has 16 amino acids. V was pared by 0 bases and J by 6 bases, with 5 bases of the junction left unmatched.

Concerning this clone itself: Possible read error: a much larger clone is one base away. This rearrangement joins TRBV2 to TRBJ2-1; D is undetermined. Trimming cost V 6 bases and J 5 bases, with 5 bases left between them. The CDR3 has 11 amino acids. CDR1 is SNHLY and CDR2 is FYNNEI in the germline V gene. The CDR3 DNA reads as TGTGCCAGCAGCCTTAACAATGAGCAGTTCTTC. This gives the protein CASSLNNEQFF.

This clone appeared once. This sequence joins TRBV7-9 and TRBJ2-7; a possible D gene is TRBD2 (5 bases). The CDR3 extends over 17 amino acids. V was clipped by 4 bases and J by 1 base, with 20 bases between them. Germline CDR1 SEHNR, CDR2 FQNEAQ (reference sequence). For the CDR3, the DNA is TGTGCCAGCAGCTACCCCCGGGTGGGAGTGACTTCCTACGAGCAGTACTTC. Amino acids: CASSYPRVGVTSYEQYF.

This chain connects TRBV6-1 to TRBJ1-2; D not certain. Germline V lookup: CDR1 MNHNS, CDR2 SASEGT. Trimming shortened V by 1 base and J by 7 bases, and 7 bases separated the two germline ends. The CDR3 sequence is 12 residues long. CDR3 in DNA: TGTGCCAGCAGTGAAGAGATAGCTGGCTACACCTTC. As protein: CASSEEIAGYTF.

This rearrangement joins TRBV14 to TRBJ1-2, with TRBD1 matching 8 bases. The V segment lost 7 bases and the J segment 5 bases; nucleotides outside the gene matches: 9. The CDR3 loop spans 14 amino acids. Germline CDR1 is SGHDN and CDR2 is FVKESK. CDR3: CASTQGTGPYGYTF. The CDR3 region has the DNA TGTGCCAGCACCCAGGGGACAGGACCTTATGGCTACACCTTC.

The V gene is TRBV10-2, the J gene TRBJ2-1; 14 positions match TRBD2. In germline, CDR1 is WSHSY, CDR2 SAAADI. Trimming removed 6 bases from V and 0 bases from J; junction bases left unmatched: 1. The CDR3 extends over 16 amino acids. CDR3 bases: TGCGCCAGCAGGACTAGCGGGGGGGCCTCCTACAATGAGCAGTTCTTC. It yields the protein CASRTSGGASYNEQFF.

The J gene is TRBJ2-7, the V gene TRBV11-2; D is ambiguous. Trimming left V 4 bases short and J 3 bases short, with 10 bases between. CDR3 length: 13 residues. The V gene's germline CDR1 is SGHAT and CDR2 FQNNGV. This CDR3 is CASSSQPYYEQYF. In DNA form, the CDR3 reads TGTGCCAGCAGCTCACAACCCTACTACGAGCAGTACTTC.

The CDR3 here is CASSLASGEEKLFF. The CDR3 nucleotides read TGTGCCAGCAGCTTAGCATCGGGGGAGGAAAAACTGTTTTTT. The J gene is TRBJ1-4, the V gene TRBV7-2; the D gene is possibly TRBD1 (5 bases). V lost 0 bases and J lost 8, with 10 bases in between. The CDR3 length is 14 residues. CDR1 is SGHTA and CDR2 is FQGNSA in the germline V gene.

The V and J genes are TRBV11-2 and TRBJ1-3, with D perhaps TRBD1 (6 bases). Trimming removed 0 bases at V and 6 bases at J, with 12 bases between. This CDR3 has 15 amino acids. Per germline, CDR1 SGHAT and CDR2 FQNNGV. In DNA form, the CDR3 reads TGTGCCAGCAGCTTAGATCCCGCAGGGGTAAACACCATATATTTT. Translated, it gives CASSLDPAGVNTIYF.

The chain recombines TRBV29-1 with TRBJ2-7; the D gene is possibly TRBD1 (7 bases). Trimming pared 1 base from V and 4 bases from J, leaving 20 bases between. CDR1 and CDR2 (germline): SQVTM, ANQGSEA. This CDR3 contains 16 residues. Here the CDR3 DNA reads TGCAGCGTTGAAGTGATTCAGGGACAGCGGGCTTACGAGCAGTACTTC. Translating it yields CSVEVIQGQRAYEQYF.

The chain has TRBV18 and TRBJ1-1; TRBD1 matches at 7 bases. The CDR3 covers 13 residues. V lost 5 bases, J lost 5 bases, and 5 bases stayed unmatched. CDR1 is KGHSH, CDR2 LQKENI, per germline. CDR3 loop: CASSETGITEAFF. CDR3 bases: TGTGCCAGCTCAGAGACAGGGATTACTGAAGCTTTCTTT.

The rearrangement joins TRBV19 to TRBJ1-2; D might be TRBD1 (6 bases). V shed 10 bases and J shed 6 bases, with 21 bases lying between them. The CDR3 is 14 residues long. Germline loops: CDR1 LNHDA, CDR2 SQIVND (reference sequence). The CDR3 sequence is CATRGRGYQDGYTF. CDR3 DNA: TGTGCCACCCGGGGCAGGGGATATCAAGATGGCTACACCTTC.

In DNA, the CDR3 is TGCGCCAGCAGCTTGGTGGGGGCTGAGGAAAAACTGTTTTTT. Translated, it gives CASSLVGAEEKLFF. The chain couples TRBV5-1 to TRBJ1-4, with D maybe TRBD1 (6 bases). In germline, CDR1 is SGHRS, CDR2 YFSETQ. Trimming removed 0 bases from V and 8 bases from J, with 11 bases in between. This CDR3 has 14 residues.

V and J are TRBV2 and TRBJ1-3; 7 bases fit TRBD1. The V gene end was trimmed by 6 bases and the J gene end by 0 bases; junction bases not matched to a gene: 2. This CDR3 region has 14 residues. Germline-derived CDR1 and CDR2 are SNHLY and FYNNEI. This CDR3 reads CASSRGSSGNTIYF. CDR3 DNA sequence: TGTGCCAGCAGCAGGGGGAGCTCTGGAAACACCATATATTTT.

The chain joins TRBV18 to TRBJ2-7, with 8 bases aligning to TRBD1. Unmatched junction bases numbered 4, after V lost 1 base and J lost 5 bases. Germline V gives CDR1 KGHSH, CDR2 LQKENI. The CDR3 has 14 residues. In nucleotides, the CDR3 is TGTGCCAGCTCACCACGGCAGGGGGCTAACGAGCAGTACTTC. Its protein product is CASSPRQGANEQYF.

The CDR3 bases are TGTGCCAGCAGTAACCATGGACTCCTGTCCGGTGAGCAGTTCTTC. Translation: CASSNHGLLSGEQFF. The rearrangement links TRBV25-1 to TRBJ2-1, with TRBD2 as a possible D gene (5 bases). The CDR3 covers 15 residues. V lost 5 bases, J lost 9 bases, and 20 bases lay in between. Germline CDR1 and CDR2: MGHDK and SYGVNS.

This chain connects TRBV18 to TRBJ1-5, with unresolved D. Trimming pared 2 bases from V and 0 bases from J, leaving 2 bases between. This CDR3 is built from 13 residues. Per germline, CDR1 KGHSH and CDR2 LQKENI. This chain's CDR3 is CASSPNSNQPQHF. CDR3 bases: TGTGCCAGCTCACCAAATAGCAATCAGCCCCAGCATTTT.

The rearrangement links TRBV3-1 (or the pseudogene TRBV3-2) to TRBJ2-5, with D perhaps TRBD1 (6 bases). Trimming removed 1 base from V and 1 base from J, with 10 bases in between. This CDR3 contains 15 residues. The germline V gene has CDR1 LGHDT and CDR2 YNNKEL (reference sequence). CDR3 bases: TGTGCCAGCAGCCAAGTCCCCAGGGGCCAAGAGACCCAGTACTTC. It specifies CASSQVPRGQETQYF.

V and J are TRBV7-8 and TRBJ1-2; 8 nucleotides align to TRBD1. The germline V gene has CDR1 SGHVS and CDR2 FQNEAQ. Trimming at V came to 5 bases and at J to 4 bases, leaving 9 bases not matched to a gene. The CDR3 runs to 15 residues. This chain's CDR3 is CASSPRTGFGYGYTF. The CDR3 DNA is TGTGCCAGCAGCCCCCGGACAGGGTTCGGCTATGGCTACACCTTC.

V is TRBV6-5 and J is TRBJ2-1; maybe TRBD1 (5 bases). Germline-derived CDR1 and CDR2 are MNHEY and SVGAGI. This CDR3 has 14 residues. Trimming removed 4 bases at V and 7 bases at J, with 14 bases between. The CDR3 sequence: CASSFGQGVNEQFF. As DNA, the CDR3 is TGTGCCAGCAGTTTTGGGCAGGGTGTAAATGAGCAGTTCTTC.

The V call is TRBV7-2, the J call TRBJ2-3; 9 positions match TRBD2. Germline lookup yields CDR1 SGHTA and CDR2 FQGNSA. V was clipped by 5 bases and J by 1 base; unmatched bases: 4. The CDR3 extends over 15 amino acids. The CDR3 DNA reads TGTGCCAGCAGCGCGGGAGGGAGCGGCACAGATACGCAGTATTTT. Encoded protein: CASSAGGSGTDTQYF.

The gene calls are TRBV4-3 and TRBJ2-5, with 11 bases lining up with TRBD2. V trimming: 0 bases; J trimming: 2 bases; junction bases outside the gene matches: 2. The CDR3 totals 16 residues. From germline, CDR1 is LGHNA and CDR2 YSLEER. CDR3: CASSQDPSGRQETQYF. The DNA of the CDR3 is TGCGCCAGCAGCCAAGATCCTAGCGGGAGGCAAGAGACCCAGTACTTC.

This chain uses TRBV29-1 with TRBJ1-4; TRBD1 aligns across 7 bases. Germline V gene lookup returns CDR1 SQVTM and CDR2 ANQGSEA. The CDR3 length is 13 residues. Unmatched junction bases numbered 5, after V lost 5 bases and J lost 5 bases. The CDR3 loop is CSVPGTENEKLFF. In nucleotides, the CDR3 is TGCAGCGTTCCCGGGACAGAAAATGAAAAACTGTTTTTT.

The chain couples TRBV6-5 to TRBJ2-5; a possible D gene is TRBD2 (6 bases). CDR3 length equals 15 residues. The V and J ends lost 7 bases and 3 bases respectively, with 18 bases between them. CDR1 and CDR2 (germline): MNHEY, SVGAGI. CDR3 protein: CASNPPGGMEETQYF. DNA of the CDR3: TGTGCCAGCAACCCACCGGGCGGGATGGAAGAGACCCAGTACTTC.

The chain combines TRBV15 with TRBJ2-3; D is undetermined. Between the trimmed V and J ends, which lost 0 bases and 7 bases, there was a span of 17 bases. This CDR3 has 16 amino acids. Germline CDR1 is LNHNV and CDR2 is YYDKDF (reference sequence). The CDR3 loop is CATSRDLLVALNTQYF. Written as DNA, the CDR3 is TGTGCCACCAGCAGAGATCTTCTAGTAGCCCTGAATACGCAGTATTTT.